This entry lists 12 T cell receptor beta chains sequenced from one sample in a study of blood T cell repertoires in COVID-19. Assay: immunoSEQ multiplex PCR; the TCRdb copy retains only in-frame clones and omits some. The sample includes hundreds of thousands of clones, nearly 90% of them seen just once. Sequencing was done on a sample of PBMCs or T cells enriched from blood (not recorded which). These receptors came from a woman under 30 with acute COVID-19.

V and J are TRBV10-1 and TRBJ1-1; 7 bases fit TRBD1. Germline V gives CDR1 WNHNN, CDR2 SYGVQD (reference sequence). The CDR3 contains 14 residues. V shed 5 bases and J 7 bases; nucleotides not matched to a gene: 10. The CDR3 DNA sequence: TGCGCCAGCAGTCCTGATCCGGGACAGCTTGAAGCTTTCTTT. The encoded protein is CASSPDPGQLEAFF.

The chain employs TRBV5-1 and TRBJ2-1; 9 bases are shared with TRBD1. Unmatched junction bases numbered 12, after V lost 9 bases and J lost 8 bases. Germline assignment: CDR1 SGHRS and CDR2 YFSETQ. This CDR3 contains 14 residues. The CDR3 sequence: CATTTGGRFDEQFF. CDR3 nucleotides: TGCGCCACCACCACAGGGGGCCGTTTTGATGAGCAGTTCTTC.

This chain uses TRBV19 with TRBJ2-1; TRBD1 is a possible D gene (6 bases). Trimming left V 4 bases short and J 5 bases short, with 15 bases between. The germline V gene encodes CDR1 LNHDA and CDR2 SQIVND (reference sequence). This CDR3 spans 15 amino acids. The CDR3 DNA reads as TGTGCCAGTAGTACGGGCCAGGGGCGTCACAATGAGCAGTTCTTC. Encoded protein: CASSTGQGRHNEQFF.

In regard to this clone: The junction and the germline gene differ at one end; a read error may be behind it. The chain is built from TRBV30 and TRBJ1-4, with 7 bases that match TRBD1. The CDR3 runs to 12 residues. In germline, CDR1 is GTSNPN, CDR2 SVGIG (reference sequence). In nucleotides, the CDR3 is TGCGCCGGGCAGGGGGCTAATGAAAAACTGTTTTTT. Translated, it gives CAGQGANEKLFF.

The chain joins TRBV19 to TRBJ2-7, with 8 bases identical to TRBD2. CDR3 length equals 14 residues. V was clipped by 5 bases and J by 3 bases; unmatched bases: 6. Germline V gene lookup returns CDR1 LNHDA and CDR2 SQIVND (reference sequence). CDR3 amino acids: CASSRSGSVYEQYF. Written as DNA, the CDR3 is TGTGCCAGTAGTCGAAGCGGGAGCGTCTACGAGCAGTACTTC.

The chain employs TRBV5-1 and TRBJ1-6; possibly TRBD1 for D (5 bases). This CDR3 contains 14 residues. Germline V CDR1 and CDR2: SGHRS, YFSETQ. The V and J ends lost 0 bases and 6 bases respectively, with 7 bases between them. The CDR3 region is CASSLADSNSPLHF. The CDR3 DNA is TGCGCCAGCAGCTTGGCAGACAGTAATTCACCCCTCCACTTT.

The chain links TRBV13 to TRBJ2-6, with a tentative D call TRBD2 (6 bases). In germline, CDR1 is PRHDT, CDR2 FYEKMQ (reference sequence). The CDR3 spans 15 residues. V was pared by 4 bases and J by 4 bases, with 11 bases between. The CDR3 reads CASSSLAPGANVLTF. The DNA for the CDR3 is TGTGCCAGCAGCTCACTAGCTCCCGGGGCCAACGTCCTGACTTTC.

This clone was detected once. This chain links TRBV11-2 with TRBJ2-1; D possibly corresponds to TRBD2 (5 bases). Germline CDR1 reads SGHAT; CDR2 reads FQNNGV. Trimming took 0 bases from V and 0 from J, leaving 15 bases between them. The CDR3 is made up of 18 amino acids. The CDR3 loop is CASSLEGGATSSYNEQFF. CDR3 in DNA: TGTGCCAGCAGCTTAGAAGGAGGCGCTACAAGCTCCTACAATGAGCAGTTCTTC.

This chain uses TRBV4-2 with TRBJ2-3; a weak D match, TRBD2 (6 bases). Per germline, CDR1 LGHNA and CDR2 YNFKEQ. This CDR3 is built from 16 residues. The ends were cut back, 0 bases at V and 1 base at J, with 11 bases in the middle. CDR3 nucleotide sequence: TGTGCCAGCAGCCAAGACGGCGGCGGGGGCACAGATACGCAGTATTTT. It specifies CASSQDGGGGTDTQYF.

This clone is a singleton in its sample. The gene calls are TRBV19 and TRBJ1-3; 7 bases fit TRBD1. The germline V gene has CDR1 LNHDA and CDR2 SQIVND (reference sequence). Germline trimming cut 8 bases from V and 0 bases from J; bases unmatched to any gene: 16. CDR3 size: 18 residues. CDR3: CASRKGARASLSGNTIYF. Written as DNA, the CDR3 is TGTGCCAGTCGAAAGGGGGCCAGGGCGTCTCTCTCTGGAAACACCATATATTTT. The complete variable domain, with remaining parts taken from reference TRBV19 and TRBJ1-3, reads DGGITQSPKYLFRKEGQNVTLSCEQNLNHDAMYWYRQDPGQGLRLIYYSQIVNDFQKGDIAEGYSVSREKKESFPLTVTSAQKNPTAFYLCASRKGARASLSGNTIYFGEGSWLTVV.

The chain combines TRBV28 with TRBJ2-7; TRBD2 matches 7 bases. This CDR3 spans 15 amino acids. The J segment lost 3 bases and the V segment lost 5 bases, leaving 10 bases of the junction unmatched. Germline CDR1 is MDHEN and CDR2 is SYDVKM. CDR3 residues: CASSPLEAGYYEQYF. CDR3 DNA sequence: TGTGCCAGCAGTCCCCTTGAAGCGGGGTACTACGAGCAGTACTTC.

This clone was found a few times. The CDR3: CATGTGVLETQYF. Here the CDR3 DNA reads TGTGCCACCGGGACAGGGGTTTTAGAGACCCAGTACTTC. The chain carries TRBV15 and TRBJ2-5, with 10 bases lining up with TRBD1. The CDR3 has 13 amino acids. V dropped 8 bases and J dropped 4; count of bases not matched to a gene: 4. Germline assignment: CDR1 LNHNV and CDR2 YYDKDF (reference sequence).